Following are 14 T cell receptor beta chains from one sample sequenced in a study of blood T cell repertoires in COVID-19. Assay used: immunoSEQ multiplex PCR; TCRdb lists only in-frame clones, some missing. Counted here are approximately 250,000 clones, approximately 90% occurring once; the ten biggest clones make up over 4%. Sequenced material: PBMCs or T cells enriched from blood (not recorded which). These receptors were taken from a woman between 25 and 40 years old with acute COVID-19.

CDR3 in DNA: TGTGCCAGCTCACCACCGAGGGACAGTAGCTATAATTCACCCCTCCACTTT. Translation: CASSPPRDSSYNSPLHF. The chain combines TRBV18 with TRBJ1-6; 7 nucleotides line up with TRBD1. The CDR3 loop spans 17 amino acids. Germline lookup yields CDR1 KGHSH and CDR2 LQKENI. Trimming removed 0 bases from V and 3 bases from J; junction bases left unmatched: 5.

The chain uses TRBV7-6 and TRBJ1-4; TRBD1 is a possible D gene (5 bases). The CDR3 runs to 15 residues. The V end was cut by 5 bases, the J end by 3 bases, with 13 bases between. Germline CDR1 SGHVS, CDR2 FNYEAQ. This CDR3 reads CASSRREGSNEKLFF. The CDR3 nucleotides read TGTGCCAGCAGCCGGAGGGAGGGGTCTAATGAAAAACTGTTTTTT.

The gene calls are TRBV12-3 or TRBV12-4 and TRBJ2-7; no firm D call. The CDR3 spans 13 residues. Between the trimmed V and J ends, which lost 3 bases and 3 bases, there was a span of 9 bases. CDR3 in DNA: TGTGCCAGCAGTTTGTTGAATAGCTACGAGCAGTACTTC. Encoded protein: CASSLLNSYEQYF.

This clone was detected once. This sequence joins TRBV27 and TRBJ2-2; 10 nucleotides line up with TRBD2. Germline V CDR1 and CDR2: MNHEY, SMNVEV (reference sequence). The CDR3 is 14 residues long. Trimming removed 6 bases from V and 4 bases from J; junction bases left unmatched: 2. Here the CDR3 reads CASSLAGVTGELFF. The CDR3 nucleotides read TGTGCCAGCAGCCTAGCGGGAGTCACCGGGGAGCTGTTTTTT.

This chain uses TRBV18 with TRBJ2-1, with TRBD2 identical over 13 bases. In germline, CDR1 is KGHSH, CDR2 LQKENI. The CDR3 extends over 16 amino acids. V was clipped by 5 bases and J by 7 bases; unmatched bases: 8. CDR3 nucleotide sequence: TGTGCCAGCTCATCACTAGCGGGAGGGCCGGGTAATGAGCAGTTCTTC. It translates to CASSSLAGGPGNEQFF.

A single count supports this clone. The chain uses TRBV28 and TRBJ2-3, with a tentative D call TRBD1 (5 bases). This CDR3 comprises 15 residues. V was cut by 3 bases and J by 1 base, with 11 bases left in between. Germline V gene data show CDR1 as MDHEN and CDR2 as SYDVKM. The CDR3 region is CASSLVQGGTDTQYF. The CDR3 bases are TGTGCCAGCAGTTTGGTTCAGGGTGGCACAGATACGCAGTATTTT.

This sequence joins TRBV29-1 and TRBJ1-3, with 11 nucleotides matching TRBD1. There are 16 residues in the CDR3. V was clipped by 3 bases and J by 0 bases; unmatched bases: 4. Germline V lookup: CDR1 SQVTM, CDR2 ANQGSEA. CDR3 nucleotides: TGCAGCGTTGACTCCGGGACAGGGGGCTCTGGAAACACCATATATTTT. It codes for CSVDSGTGGSGNTIYF.

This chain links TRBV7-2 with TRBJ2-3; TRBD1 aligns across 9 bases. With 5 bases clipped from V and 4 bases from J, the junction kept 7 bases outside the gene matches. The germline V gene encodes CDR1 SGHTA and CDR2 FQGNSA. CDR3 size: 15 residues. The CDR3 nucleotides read TGTGCCAGCAGCACCCAACAGGGGGCCCCAGATACGCAGTATTTT. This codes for CASSTQQGAPDTQYF.

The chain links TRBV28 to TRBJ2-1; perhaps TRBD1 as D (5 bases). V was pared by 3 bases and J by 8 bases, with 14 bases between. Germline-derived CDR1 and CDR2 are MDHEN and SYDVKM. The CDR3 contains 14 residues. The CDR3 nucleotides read TGTGCCAGCAGTTTTAGGGGCTCGGTCGATGAGCAGTTCTTC. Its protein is CASSFRGSVDEQFF.

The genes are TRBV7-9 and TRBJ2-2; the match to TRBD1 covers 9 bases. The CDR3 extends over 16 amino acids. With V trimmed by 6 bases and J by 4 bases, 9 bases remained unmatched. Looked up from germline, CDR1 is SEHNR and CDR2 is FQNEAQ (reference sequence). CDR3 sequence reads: CASRSRDRVGTGELFF. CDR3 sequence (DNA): TGTGCCAGCAGGTCCCGGGACAGGGTAGGCACCGGGGAGCTGTTTTTT. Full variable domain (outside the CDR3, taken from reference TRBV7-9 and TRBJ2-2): DTGVSQNPRHKITKRGQNVTFRCDPISEHNRLYWYRQTLGQGPEFLTYFQNEAQLEKSRLLSDRFSAERPKGSFSTLEIQRTEQGDSAMYLCASRSRDRVGTGELFFGEGSRLTVL.

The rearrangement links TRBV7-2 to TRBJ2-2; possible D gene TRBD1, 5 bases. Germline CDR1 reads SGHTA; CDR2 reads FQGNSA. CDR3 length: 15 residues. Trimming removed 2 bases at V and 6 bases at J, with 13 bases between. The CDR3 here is CASSLHGALAGELFF. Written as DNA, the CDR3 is TGTGCCAGCAGCTTACATGGGGCGCTGGCCGGGGAGCTGTTTTTT.

The CDR3 spells CASTEQGSSNQPQHF. CDR3 DNA: TGTGCCAGCACCGAGCAGGGATCTAGCAATCAGCCCCAGCATTTT. The chain uses TRBV2 and TRBJ1-5; possible D gene TRBD1, 5 bases. The V gene lost 7 bases and the J gene lost 0 bases, with 13 bases spanning the gap. This CDR3 is built from 15 residues. The germline V gene has CDR1 SNHLY and CDR2 FYNNEI.

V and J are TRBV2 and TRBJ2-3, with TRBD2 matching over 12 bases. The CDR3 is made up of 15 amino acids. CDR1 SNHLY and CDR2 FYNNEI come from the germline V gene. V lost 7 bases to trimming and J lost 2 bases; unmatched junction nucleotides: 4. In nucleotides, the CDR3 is TGTGCCAGCACTCGGACTAGCGGGAACACAGATACGCAGTATTTT. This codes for CASTRTSGNTDTQYF.

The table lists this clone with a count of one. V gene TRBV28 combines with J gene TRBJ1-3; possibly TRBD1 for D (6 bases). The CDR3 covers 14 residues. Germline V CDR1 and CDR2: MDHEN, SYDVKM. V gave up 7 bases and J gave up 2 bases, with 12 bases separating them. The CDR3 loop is CASNRAGAGNTIYF. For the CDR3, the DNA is TGTGCCAGCAACCGGGCAGGGGCTGGAAACACCATATATTTT.